What follows are 3 T cell receptor beta chains derived from one specimen sequenced in a study of T cell changes during pregnancy in multiple sclerosis (dated by TCRdb to 2018 to 2020). Library generation was performed with the immunoSEQ multiplex PCR assay. Entries here come from immuneACCESS through TCRdb and include only in-frame sequences with V and J called. Some clones fail to appear in such tables; in the studies checked, an unresolved V gene covers under half of the shortfall, and the cause of the remainder is unknown. Here the sample has fewer than 55,000 clones; around 90% occur a single time. The biggest ten clones account for less than 6.5% of the sample. The starting material was peripheral blood, obtained after pregnancy. Receptor source: a female donor in good health, enrolled as a control in a pregnancy study.

The chain carries TRBV19 and TRBJ2-3; no clear D. CDR1 and CDR2 (germline): LNHDA, SQIVND (reference sequence). V lost 3 bases to trimming and J lost 4 bases, with 5 bases between them. The CDR3 totals 12 residues. The CDR3 loop reads CASSIRSDTQYF. The CDR3 DNA follows: TGTGCCAGTAGTATCCGGTCAGATACGCAGTATTTT.

The chain recombines TRBV2 with TRBJ2-1; TRBD2 matches 7 bases. Germline CDR1 SNHLY, CDR2 FYNNEI. Germline trimming cut 6 bases from V and 5 bases from J; bases unmatched to any gene: 13. CDR3 size: 16 residues. CDR3 protein: CASRPRSGADHNEQFF. In DNA form, the CDR3 reads TGTGCCAGCAGGCCCAGGAGCGGGGCGGACCACAATGAGCAGTTCTTC.

The V gene is TRBV28, the J gene TRBJ1-2, with unresolved D. CDR3 size: 15 residues. Germline lookup yields CDR1 MDHEN and CDR2 SYDVKM. Trimming took 2 bases from V and 5 from J, leaving 15 bases between them. CDR3 loop: CASSLRVSGGYGYTF. The CDR3 region has the DNA TGTGCCAGCAGTTTACGGGTGTCGGGAGGTTATGGCTACACCTTC.